Listed below are T cell receptor beta chains from one sample, sequenced in a study of breast tumors, draining lymph nodes, adjacent tissues. Each CDR3 protein gets one entry after TCRdb re-called the multiplex PCR reads with MiXCR. The sample yields around 70,000 distinct CDR3 sequences, 40% to 45% seen once. The specimen was breast tumor tissue. These receptors all come from a female donor with breast cancer. Some clones in this sample may be carry-over from other donors' samples. Both conserved end residues are part of each CDR3. The listing skips clone size in some rows; elsewhere it reads once, few, many or a size class.

clone size	V gene	J gene	CDR3 protein
many	TRBV5-1	TRBJ1-2	CASSLAKTGGASGGYTF
NA	TRBV4-2	TRBJ2-1	CASSQDTSGYGDEQFF
once	TRBV6-6	TRBJ2-7	CASSYGSQGGSYEQYF
once	TRBV30	TRBJ2-5	CAWSVSREETQYF
NA	TRBV7-2	TRBJ2-5	CASSKLAGGRLTQYF
many	TRBV7-9	TRBJ2-1	CASSFPQGSDSPNEQFF
many	TRBV5-1	TRBJ2-1	CASSTTSFEQFF
many	TRBV9	TRBJ2-2	CASSVAVGGGGELFF
NA	TRBV5-4	TRBJ1-2	CASSLGQGLNYDYTF
many	TRBV5-6	TRBJ2-7	CASSLLLASEQYF
many	TRBV10-3	TRBJ2-1	CAISVLAGGQGASEQFF
NA	TRBV6-4	TRBJ1-5	CASRLGGSNQPQHF
NA	TRBV15	TRBJ2-3	CATSKGGASTQYF
many	TRBV12-5	TRBJ2-5	CASGLVPKQETQYF
NA	TRBV7-2	NA	CASSQGDVYEQYF
NA	TRBV10-1	TRBJ2-7	CASTLAGGTSYEQYF
many	TRBV20-1	TRBJ2-7	CSARPSPPSTSGEEQYF
NA	TRBV20-1	TRBJ2-1	CSARGGGVYNEQFF
NA	TRBV7-6	NA	CASRQQGLVADTQHF
many	TRBV29-1	TRBJ2-7	CSVEGLGGIYEQYF
NA	TRBV6-4	TRBJ1-3	CASRFTMCMAGNTIYF
NA	TRBV29-1	TRBJ2-3	CSGRPAGSTDTRYF
few	TRBV14	TRBJ1-1	CASSGQLNTEAFF
many	TRBV7-2	TRBJ2-3	CASSPTISTDTQYF
NA	TRBV25-1	TRBJ2-2	CASSSQGGELFF
many	TRBV9	TRBJ1-6	CASSVGFEGSPLHF